The 31 T cell receptor beta chains presented below share a single source sample, sequenced in a study of technical replicates of blood from four donors (TCRdb year 2017). Library construction relied on the immunoSEQ multiplex PCR assay. In its TCRdb copy, this immuneACCESS table keeps in-frame sequences only and misses some clones. Where compared with another copy, unresolved V genes explain less than half of these, and the others have no known cause. In all, the sample holds 90,000 or so clones, and approximately 95% of those were seen once. Of the sample, 0.34% is held by the ten largest clones. Sequencing used T cells isolated from PBMCs. The receptors were sampled from a human donor in good health.

This clone was seen just once. V is TRBV6-5 and J is TRBJ2-1; D is perhaps TRBD2 (6 bases). With 2 bases removed from V and 1 base from J, the gap between germline ends came to 9 bases. Germline V gene sequence: CDR1 MNHEY, CDR2 SVGAGI. This CDR3 has 15 amino acids. CDR3 sequence reads: CASSYQEGSYNEQFF. The DNA of the CDR3 is TGTGCCAGCAGTTACCAGGAGGGTTCCTACAATGAGCAGTTCTTC.

The chain carries TRBV27 and TRBJ2-7; D is perhaps TRBD2 (5 bases). The CDR3 contains 14 residues. Germline CDR1 and CDR2: MNHEY and SMNVEV (reference sequence). The V end was cut by 6 bases, the J end by 1 base, with 13 bases between. The CDR3 region has the DNA TGTGCCAGCAGGATGTTAGTAGCGTCCTACGAGCAGTACTTC. It translates to CASRMLVASYEQYF.

The chain couples TRBV6-5 to TRBJ2-1; tentatively, D is TRBD1 (6 bases). The germline V and J ends were trimmed by 2 bases and 6 bases, with 11 bases remaining between them. The CDR3 runs 14 residues. Per the germline V gene, CDR1 is MNHEY and CDR2 is SVGAGI. The CDR3 nucleotides are TGTGCCAGCAGTTACGGTGGGGGCGGCAATGAGCAGTTCTTC. Translating it yields CASSYGGGGNEQFF.

V gene TRBV6-5 combines with J gene TRBJ1-1, with 7 bases identical to TRBD1. This CDR3 is 13 amino acids long. V lost 2 bases and J lost 7; bases outside the gene matches: 4. Per germline, CDR1 MNHEY and CDR2 SVGAGI. The CDR3 here is CASSYLRQGEAFF. For the CDR3, the DNA is TGTGCCAGCAGTTACCTGCGACAGGGTGAAGCTTTCTTT.

This chain uses TRBV6-5 with TRBJ1-1; the match to TRBD1 covers 9 bases. Germline trimming cut 3 bases from V and 5 bases from J; bases unmatched to any gene: 7. Germline V gene sequence: CDR1 MNHEY, CDR2 SVGAGI. The CDR3 is 15 amino acids. This CDR3 reads CASSYRAQGATEAFF. The CDR3, as DNA: TGTGCCAGCAGTTATCGGGCACAGGGGGCGACTGAAGCTTTCTTT.

This chain connects TRBV4-3 to TRBJ2-1; TRBD2 agrees at 9 bases. Looked up from germline, CDR1 is LGHNA and CDR2 is YSLEER. The CDR3 runs 18 residues. The trim removed 0 bases at V and 7 bases at J, leaving 13 bases unmatched. CDR3 DNA sequence: TGCGCCAGCAGCCAAGAACAACCGGGACTAGCTAGGTGGAATGAGCAGTTCTTC. This sequence encodes CASSQEQPGLARWNEQFF.

CDR3 nucleotides: TGTGCCAGCAGCCCTAGCGAGATGCTACGAGCGCAGTACTTC. Residues: CASSPSEMLRAQYF. J is TRBJ2-7 and V is TRBV9, with D perhaps matching TRBD2 (6 bases). The V end lost 4 bases, the J end lost 9 bases, and 20 bases lay between the germline ends. There are 14 residues in the CDR3. The V gene's germline CDR1 is SGDLS and CDR2 YYNGEE.

The rearrangement joins TRBV18 to TRBJ2-4; possible D gene TRBD2, 6 bases. Germline V gives CDR1 KGHSH, CDR2 LQKENI. Trimming removed 0 bases at V and 5 bases at J, with 14 bases between. This CDR3 is built from 16 residues. CDR3 amino acids: CASSPPKGGNENIQYF. CDR3 DNA sequence: TGTGCCAGCTCACCACCGAAAGGCGGGAACGAAAACATTCAGTACTTC.

V and J are TRBV6-5 and TRBJ2-3; D not resolved. The length of the CDR3 is 15 residues. Germline CDR1 and CDR2: MNHEY and SVGAGI. V lost 5 bases, J lost 7 bases, and 19 bases lay in between. The CDR3 DNA reads as TGTGCCAGCAGTGGGCTGCCGTCCCTACAATATACGCAGTATTTT. This encodes CASSGLPSLQYTQYF.

The V gene is TRBV7-8, the J gene TRBJ2-7; 14 bases map to TRBD2. Germline CDR1 SGHVS, CDR2 FQNEAQ. V lost 4 bases, J lost 3 bases, and 11 bases stayed unmatched. The CDR3 runs to 18 residues. The CDR3 bases are TGTGCCAGCAGCTCACCTGCCACGGGGACTAGCGGGAGCTACGAGCAGTACTTC. It encodes CASSSPATGTSGSYEQYF. Full variable domain (outside the CDR3, taken from reference TRBV7-8 and TRBJ2-7): GAGVSQSPRYKVAKRGQDVALRCDPISGHVSLFWYQQALGQGPEFLTYFQNEAQLDKSGLPSDRFFAERPEGSVSTLKIQRTQQEDSAVYLCASSSPATGTSGSYEQYFGPGTRLTVT.

The chain couples TRBV11-3 to TRBJ2-1, with no clear D. Germline values: CDR1 SGHNT, CDR2 YENEEA. The V end lost 1 base, the J end lost 4 bases, and 8 bases lay between the germline ends. The CDR3 contains 14 residues. The CDR3: CASSLGPPYNEQFF. The CDR3 DNA sequence: TGTGCCAGCAGCTTAGGGCCCCCATACAATGAGCAGTTCTTC.

The CDR3 bases are TGCGCCAGCAGCTTGAACAGGGGAACGGGAGGGACCGGGGAGCTGTTTTTT. It specifies CASSLNRGTGGTGELFF. The chain has TRBV5-1 and TRBJ2-2; possible D gene TRBD2, 8 bases. Trimming took 1 base from V and 5 from J, leaving 18 bases between them. The CDR3 contains 17 residues. Germline assignment: CDR1 SGHRS and CDR2 YFSETQ. Filled out from reference TRBV5-1 and TRBJ2-2, the complete variable domain reads KAGVTQTPRYLIKTRGQQVTLSCSPISGHRSVSWYQQTPGQGLQFLFEYFSETQRNKGNFPGRFSGRQFSNSRSEMNVSTLELGDSALYLCASSLNRGTGGTGELFFGEGSRLTVL.

The chain combines TRBV19 with TRBJ2-5; 8 nucleotides match TRBD1. V gave up 2 bases and J gave up 1 base; unmatched junction bases: 3. Germline loops: CDR1 LNHDA, CDR2 SQIVND (reference sequence). This CDR3 region has 15 residues. The chain's CDR3 is CASSIPQGAQETQYF. DNA of the CDR3: TGTGCCAGTAGTATACCGCAGGGGGCCCAAGAGACCCAGTACTTC.

The chain has TRBV13 and TRBJ2-7; 7 bases are shared with TRBD1. In germline, CDR1 is PRHDT, CDR2 FYEKMQ (reference sequence). The CDR3 totals 16 residues. The V and J ends lost 3 bases and 2 bases, in that order; junction bases with no gene match: 10. This CDR3 is CASSFLPGQRAYEQYF. The CDR3 DNA reads as TGTGCCAGCAGCTTCCTACCGGGACAGCGAGCCTACGAGCAGTACTTC.

The V and J genes are TRBV7-9 and TRBJ1-5; D is unresolved. Per germline, CDR1 SEHNR and CDR2 FQNEAQ (reference sequence). V shed 4 bases and J shed 0 bases, with 7 bases lying between them. This CDR3 has 14 residues. The CDR3 nucleotides are TGTGCCAGCAGCTCAGACAATAGCAATCAGCCCCAGCATTTT. It specifies CASSSDNSNQPQHF.

CDR3 bases: TGTGCCAGCAGCGATACCGGGACAGGGGGTTTTGGGGAGCAGTTCTTC. Amino acid sequence: CASSDTGTGGFGEQFF. The chain has TRBV9 and TRBJ2-1, with 11 bases identical to TRBD1. Per germline, CDR1 SGDLS and CDR2 YYNGEE. CDR3 length equals 16 residues. V dropped 3 bases and J dropped 10; count of bases not matched to a gene: 12.

The chain uses TRBV5-6 and TRBJ1-2, with D tentatively TRBD1 (5 bases). There are 14 residues in the CDR3. Germline CDR1 reads SGHDT; CDR2 reads YYEEEE. V was cut by 6 bases and J by 2 bases, with 14 bases left in between. CDR3 DNA: TGTGCCAGCATCGAGGGACTGGGAAACTATGGCTACACCTTC. This gives the protein CASIEGLGNYGYTF.

The gene calls are TRBV29-1 and TRBJ2-3, with 9 bases fitting TRBD1. Germline trimming cut 6 bases from V and 4 bases from J; bases unmatched to any gene: 8. Germline V gene sequence: CDR1 SQVTM, CDR2 ANQGSEA. The CDR3 runs to 14 residues. CDR3 in amino acids: CSVTGTGLADTQYF. DNA of the CDR3: TGCAGCGTCACCGGGACAGGGCTGGCAGATACGCAGTATTTT.

The chain joins TRBV18 to TRBJ2-3; weak D call: TRBD1 (5 bases). The CDR3 covers 14 residues. The germline V gene has CDR1 KGHSH and CDR2 LQKENI. V was trimmed by 0 bases and J by 4 bases, leaving 8 bases between them. The CDR3 sequence is CASSPPAGPDTQYF. CDR3 DNA: TGTGCCAGCTCACCACCGGCAGGGCCAGATACGCAGTATTTT.

The chain has TRBV11-3 and TRBJ2-5; D is undetermined. Between the trimmed V and J ends, which lost 5 bases and 5 bases, there was a span of 6 bases. The CDR3 runs 11 residues. CDR1 is SGHNT, CDR2 YENEEA, per germline. For the CDR3, the DNA is TGTGCCAGCAGCCCCGGGGAGACCCAGTACTTC. The encoded protein is CASSPGETQYF.

V is TRBV2 and J is TRBJ1-4; no reliable D call. CDR3 size: 16 residues. The germline V and J ends were trimmed by 6 bases and 4 bases, with 18 bases remaining between them. Germline V lookup: CDR1 SNHLY, CDR2 FYNNEI. CDR3: CASRAKFTLNNEKLFF. The CDR3 DNA follows: TGTGCCAGCAGGGCAAAATTCACCTTAAATAATGAAAAACTGTTTTTT.

The rearrangement links TRBV28 to TRBJ2-7; 7 nucleotides align to TRBD1. This CDR3 has 14 residues. Trimming took 2 bases from V and 2 from J; bases not matched to a gene: 3. Germline CDR1 and CDR2: MDHEN and SYDVKM. The CDR3 bases are TGTGCCAGCAGTTTAGGACAGGCCCCCTACGAGCAGTACTTC. Translated: CASSLGQAPYEQYF.

The chain links TRBV5-6 to TRBJ2-7, with D uncertain. CDR1 is SGHDT, CDR2 YYEEEE, per germline. This CDR3 is built from 15 residues. Deletions cut 3 bases from V and 5 bases from J, with 18 bases between. This CDR3 reads CASSSFNLRHHEQYF. The CDR3 DNA reads as TGTGCCAGCAGCTCCTTCAACTTACGCCACCACGAGCAGTACTTC.

The V call is TRBV9, the J call TRBJ1-5, with TRBD1 matching over 7 bases. The CDR3 has 15 amino acids. Per germline, CDR1 SGDLS and CDR2 YYNGEE. V was clipped by 4 bases and J by 7 bases; unmatched bases: 11. CDR3 residues: CASSLTGDESQPQHF. The CDR3 DNA reads TGTGCCAGCAGCCTCACAGGGGACGAGAGCCAGCCCCAGCATTTT.

The CDR3 DNA follows: TGTGCCAGCAGCCTGCCAACAGGGCGGGCCGGGGAGCTGTTTTTT. This sequence encodes CASSLPTGRAGELFF. The chain combines TRBV7-9 with TRBJ2-2, with D possibly matching TRBD1 (6 bases). Per germline, CDR1 SEHNR and CDR2 FQNEAQ (reference sequence). V lost 5 bases and J 6 bases, leaving 16 bases between the germline ends. This CDR3 region has 15 residues.

The chain employs TRBV7-8 and TRBJ1-2, with 9 bases that match TRBD1. CDR3 length: 15 residues. Germline V CDR1 and CDR2: SGHVS, FQNEAQ. Trimming cost V 5 bases and J 3 bases; bases outside gene matches: 7. The CDR3 protein is CASSGGQGGDYGYTF. CDR3 nucleotides: TGTGCCAGCAGCGGGGGACAGGGTGGGGACTATGGCTACACCTTC.

This clone has a single count. The rearrangement links TRBV13 to TRBJ2-7; TRBD1 matches at 7 bases. From germline, CDR1 is PRHDT and CDR2 FYEKMQ (reference sequence). Trimming took 0 bases from V and 3 from J; bases not matched to a gene: 8. CDR3 size: 16 residues. The chain's CDR3 is CASSLGRQGSFYEQYF. The CDR3 DNA reads TGTGCCAGCAGCTTAGGCCGACAGGGAAGTTTCTACGAGCAGTACTTC.

V and J are TRBV7-3 and TRBJ2-6; the D gene is possibly TRBD2 (5 bases). The V gene lost 4 bases and the J gene lost 0 bases, with 10 bases spanning the gap. Germline lookup yields CDR1 SGHTA and CDR2 FQGTGA. CDR3 length: 16 residues. CDR3 bases: TGTGCCAGCAGCTCCCTCGGGATCTCTGGGGCCAACGTCCTGACTTTC. It codes for CASSSLGISGANVLTF.

The chain recombines TRBV7-6 with TRBJ2-1, with D hard to call. Trimming took 1 base from V and 12 from J, leaving 7 bases between them. The CDR3 loop spans 11 amino acids. Germline lookup yields CDR1 SGHVS and CDR2 FNYEAQ. CDR3: CASSLESVQFF. For the CDR3, the DNA is TGTGCCAGCAGCTTAGAGTCGGTGCAGTTCTTC.

V usage is TRBV2 and J usage is TRBJ2-1, with 13 bases identical to TRBD2. Germline V gene lookup returns CDR1 SNHLY and CDR2 FYNNEI. The junction had 1 base not matched to a gene; V was cut back by 10 bases and J by 1 base. The CDR3 consists of 14 residues. The CDR3: CATGLAGSYNEQFF. In nucleotides, the CDR3 is TGTGCCACGGGACTAGCGGGATCCTACAATGAGCAGTTCTTC.

The V gene is TRBV7-2, the J gene TRBJ2-7; 9 positions match TRBD2. The length of the CDR3 is 16 residues. Germline CDR1 is SGHTA and CDR2 is FQGNSA. The V gene end was trimmed by 8 bases and the J gene end by 0 bases; junction bases not matched to a gene: 11. In DNA, the CDR3 is TGTGCCAGCTCGACCGTTTATAGCGGGAGCTCCTACGAGCAGTACTTC. It specifies CASSTVYSGSSYEQYF. Based on the CDR3 plus reference TRBV7-2 and TRBJ2-7, the full variable domain is GAGVSQSPSNKVTEKGKDVELRCDPISGHTALYWYRQSLGQGLEFLIYFQGNSAPDKSGLPSDRFSAERTGGSVSTLTIQRTQQEDSAVYLCASSTVYSGSSYEQYFGPGTRLTVT.